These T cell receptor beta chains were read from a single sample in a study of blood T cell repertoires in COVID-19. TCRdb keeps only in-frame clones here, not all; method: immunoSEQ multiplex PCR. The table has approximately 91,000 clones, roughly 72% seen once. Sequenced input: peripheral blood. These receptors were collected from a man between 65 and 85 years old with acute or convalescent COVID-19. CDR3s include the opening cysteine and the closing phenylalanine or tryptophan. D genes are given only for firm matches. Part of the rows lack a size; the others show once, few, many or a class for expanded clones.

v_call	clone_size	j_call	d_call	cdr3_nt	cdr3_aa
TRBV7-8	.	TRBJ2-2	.	TGTGCCAGCAACCCCCAGGGAATAAACACCGGGGAGCTGTTTTTT	CASNPQGINTGELFF
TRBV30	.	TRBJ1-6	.	TGTGCCTGGAGTGTGGACAGAAATTCACCCCTCCACTTT	CAWSVDRNSPLHF
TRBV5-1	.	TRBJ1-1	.	TGCGCCAGCAGCGTCGAGGGATTCACTGAAGCTTTCTTT	CASSVEGFTEAFF
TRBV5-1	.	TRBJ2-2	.	TGCGCCAGCAGCTTGAATGAGGGTAACGGGGAGCTGTTTTTT	CASSLNEGNGELFF
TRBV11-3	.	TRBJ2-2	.	TGTGCCAGCAGCTTGGGCCAGGGACAGAACACCGGGGAGCTGTTTTTT	CASSLGQGQNTGELFF
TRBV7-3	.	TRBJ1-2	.	TGTGCCAGCAGCCCAGCGGCGGGATCTAACTATGGCTACACCTTC	CASSPAAGSNYGYTF
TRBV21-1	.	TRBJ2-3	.	TGTGCCAGCAGCAAAGCGCTATATGGGGCCTTGGACACAGATACGCAGTATTTT	CASSKALYGALDTDTQYF
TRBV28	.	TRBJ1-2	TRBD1	TGTGCCAGCAGCGGTAGGACAGGGGGACGATATGGCTACACCTTC	CASSGRTGGRYGYTF
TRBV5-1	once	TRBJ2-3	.	TGCGCCAGCAGCTTGGAAGGGGGAACAGATACGCAGTATTTT	CASSLEGGTDTQYF
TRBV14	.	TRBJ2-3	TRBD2	TGTGCCAGCAGCCAAGGACTAGCGGGGTTGGCTGACACAGATACGCAGTATTTT	CASSQGLAGLADTDTQYF
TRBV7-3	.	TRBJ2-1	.	TGTGCCAGCAGCTTAACGTCGACACCGAGCTCCTACAATGAGCAGTTCTTC	CASSLTSTPSSYNEQFF
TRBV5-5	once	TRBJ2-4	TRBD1	TGTGCCAGCAGCTTGGGATCGACAGGGGCCAAAAACATTCAGTACTTC	CASSLGSTGAKNIQYF
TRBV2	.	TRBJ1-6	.	TGTGCCAGCAGTGGACAGGTTAATTCACCCCTCCACTTT	CASSGQVNSPLHF
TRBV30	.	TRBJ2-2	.	TGTGCCTGGAGTGTGCAGACTCTGAACACCGGGGAGCTGTTTTTT	CAWSVQTLNTGELFF
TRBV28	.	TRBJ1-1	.	TGTGCCAGCAGCCCCCCGACAGGCCTGAACACTGAAGCTTTCTTT	CASSPPTGLNTEAFF
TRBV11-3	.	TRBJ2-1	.	TGTGCCAGCAGCTTCGAGGGTGGTGAGCAGTTCTTC	CASSFEGGEQFF
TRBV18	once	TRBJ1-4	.	TGTGCCAGCTCACCCACTCAGGGGACTAATGAAAAACTGTTTTTT	CASSPTQGTNEKLFF
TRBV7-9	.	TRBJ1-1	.	TGTGCCAGCAGCTTATTTTTTCGGGCAGGGAGGATGAACACTGAAGCTTTCTTT	CASSLFFRAGRMNTEAFF
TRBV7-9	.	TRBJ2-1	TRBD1	TGTGCCAGCAGCGCGATTTGGGGGACAGGGGCCAACAATGAGCAGTTCTTC	CASSAIWGTGANNEQFF
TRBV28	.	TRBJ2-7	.	TGTGCCACCGTGCCTGGGGGGAGGAACGAGCAGTACTTC	CATVPGGRNEQYF
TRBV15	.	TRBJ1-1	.	TGTGCCACCAGCAGAGATGTCGGGGGTGAAGCTTTCTTT	CATSRDVGGEAFF
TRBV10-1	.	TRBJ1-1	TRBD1	TGCGCCAGCAGTACCGGGACAGCAGGGACTGAAGCTTTCTTT	CASSTGTAGTEAFF
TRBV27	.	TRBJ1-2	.	TGTGCCAGCAGTTCCACACAGGACTACAACTATGGCTACACCTTC	CASSSTQDYNYGYTF
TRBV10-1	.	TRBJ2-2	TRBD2	TGCGCCAGCAGTCCCGGACTAGCGGGGTCCGGGGAGCTGTTTTTT	CASSPGLAGSGELFF
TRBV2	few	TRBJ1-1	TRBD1	TGTGCCAGCAAACAGGGGGCGTTAACTGAAGCTTTCTTT	CASKQGALTEAFF
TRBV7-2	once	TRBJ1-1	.	TGTGCCAGCAGCTTATTGAACAGGGAAGCTTTCTTT	CASSLLNREAFF
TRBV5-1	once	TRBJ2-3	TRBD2	TGCGCCAGCGGACTAGCGGCCCAACCCACAGATACGCAGTATTTT	CASGLAAQPTDTQYF
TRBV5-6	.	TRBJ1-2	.	TGTGCCAGCAGCCTTCTGGACAGATTAGCTAACTATGGCTACACCTTC	CASSLLDRLANYGYTF
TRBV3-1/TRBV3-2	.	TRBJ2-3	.	TGTGCCAGCAGCCAAGTTGTTTCACGGTTCCCAGATACGCAGTATTTT	CASSQVVSRFPDTQYF
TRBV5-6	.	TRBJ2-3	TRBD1	TGTGCCAGCAGCTTGACAGGGGGATGGGATACGCAGTATTTT	CASSLTGGWDTQYF
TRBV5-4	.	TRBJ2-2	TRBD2	TGTGCCAGCAGCTTGGCCGGGAGGGCCAGTAAGACCGGGGAGCTGTTTTTT	CASSLAGRASKTGELFF
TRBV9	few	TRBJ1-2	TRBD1	TGTGCCAGCAGCTTCGCCGGGACAGAAAACTATGGCTACACCTTC	CASSFAGTENYGYTF
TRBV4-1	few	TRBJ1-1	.	TGCGCCAGCAGCCAAGATTTGACAGACCCCGAAGCTTTCTTT	CASSQDLTDPEAFF
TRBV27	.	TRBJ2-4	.	TGTGCCAGCAGTTTATATAGCGGAAAAAACATTCAGTACTTC	CASSLYSGKNIQYF
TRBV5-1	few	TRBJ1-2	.	TGCGCCAGCAGCTTGGTTGGAGGGGACTATGGCTACACCTTC	CASSLVGGDYGYTF
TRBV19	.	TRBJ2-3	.	TGTGCCAGTAGTAGCGGTACTCATACGCAGTATTTT	CASSSGTHTQYF
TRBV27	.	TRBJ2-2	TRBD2	TGTGCCAGCAGAACGACTAGCGGGAGGGGTAAGAGGACCGGGGAGCTGTTTTTT	CASRTTSGRGKRTGELFF
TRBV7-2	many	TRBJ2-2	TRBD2	TGTGCCAGCAGTCTAGTTCGGGGGGCCGGGGAGCTGTTTTTT	CASSLVRGAGELFF
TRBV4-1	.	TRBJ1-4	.	TGCGCCAGCTCGGGGGGAACTAATGAAAAACTGTTTTTT	CASSGGTNEKLFF
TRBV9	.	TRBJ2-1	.	TGTGCCAGCAGTAGCACAGGTCCCAATGAGCAGTTCTTC	CASSSTGPNEQFF
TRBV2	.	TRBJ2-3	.	TGTGCCAGCAGTTCTGGACAGCCGAGCACAGATACGCAGTATTTT	CASSSGQPSTDTQYF
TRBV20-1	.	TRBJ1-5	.	TGCAGTGCTAGTGCCCCGGGCAATCAGCCCCAGCATTTT	CSASAPGNQPQHF
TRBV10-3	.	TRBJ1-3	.	TGTGCCATCAGTGAGTCTCGGGGTAGCTCTGGAAACACCATATATTTT	CAISESRGSSGNTIYF
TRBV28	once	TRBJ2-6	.	TGTGCCAGCAGGGGTACAGTGGGGGGAAGCTCTGGGGCCAACGTCCTGACTTTC	CASRGTVGGSSGANVLTF
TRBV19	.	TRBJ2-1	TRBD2	TGTGCCAGTAGCACCGGCGGGGGGGCCTACAATGAGCAGTTCTTC	CASSTGGGAYNEQFF
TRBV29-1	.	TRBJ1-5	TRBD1	TGCAGCGTTTCACAGGGGGCATCGGTTCAGCCCCAGCATTTT	CSVSQGASVQPQHF
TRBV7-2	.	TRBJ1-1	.	TGTGCCAGTTCGATCGGGGGAATGAACACTGAAGCTTTCTTT	CASSIGGMNTEAFF
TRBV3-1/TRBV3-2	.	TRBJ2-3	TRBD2	TGTGCCAGCAGCCATACCCTAGCGGGAAAAGCAGATACGCAGTATTTT	CASSHTLAGKADTQYF
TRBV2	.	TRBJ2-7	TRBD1	TGTGCCAGCAGCCTGGACAGGGGAACCTACGAGCAGTACTTC	CASSLDRGTYEQYF
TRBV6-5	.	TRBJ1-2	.	TGTGCCAGCAGTTATAACAGGGCGAGTGGCTACACCTTC	CASSYNRASGYTF
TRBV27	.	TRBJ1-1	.	TGTGCCAGCAGTCCTTCTTCGGGCGGGGACACTGAAGCTTTCTTT	CASSPSSGGDTEAFF
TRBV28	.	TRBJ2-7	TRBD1	TGTGCCAGCAGTTTGGGACAGGGCTTTCGCGCCTACGAGCAGTACTTC	CASSLGQGFRAYEQYF
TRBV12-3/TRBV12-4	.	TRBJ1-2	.	TGTGCCAGCAGTTTCGAGTGGAACTATGGCTACACCTTC	CASSFEWNYGYTF